This TCR beta chain was recorded in a study of identifying expanded T cells in peripheral blood. Findings and caveats of the study: Clone count variance between approximately two-week samples rose with total template count.

The V gene lost 1 base and the J gene lost 9 bases, with 16 bases spanning the gap. Germline CDR1 and CDR2: SQVTM and ANQGSEA. The CDR3 is made up of 14 amino acids. On this clone: Antigen unknown.

The method was immunoSEQ multiplex PCR; TCRdb's version includes in-frame clones alone and lacks a portion of them. The repertoire consists of 80,000 to 95,000 clones, with 70% to 90% occurring once and the leading ten covering around 3.6%. No infections or other immune events were documented during collection. Source material: blood. The receptor was isolated from a person aged 18-69 years in good health. V usage is TRBV29-1 and J usage is TRBJ2-1; D is perhaps TRBD2 (6 bases). The CDR3 DNA sequence: TGCAGCGTTGAAGGTGGCGGGGTTCTGAGTGAGCAGTTCTTC. Translating gives CSVEGGGVLSEQFF.